Following are 26 T cell receptor beta chains from one sample sequenced in a study of blood T cells in healthy people across ages (dated by TCRdb to the mid-2010s). To prepare the library, 5' RACE was applied. Instrument on record: Illumina HiSeq 2500. A second about 7 to 12 cycle PCR used a sample-barcoded 5' primer and a J-beta primer mix. TCRdb handled the public reads itself, with Q25 trimming in fastp and clone calling in MiXCR, and kept productive beta chains. Rows are unified per CDR3 protein, each entry keeping the most common DNA and genes. The sample yields hundreds of thousands of distinct CDR3 sequences; roughly 41% were counted once. Roughly 20% of the sample comes from the top ten. The sequencing input was blood. The receptors were gathered from a woman aged 60-75 years in good health.

This clonotype was counted ten times or more. This chain links TRBV10-3 with TRBJ2-7; 7 bases fit TRBD2. Trimming cost V 5 bases and J 3 bases; bases outside gene matches: 4. Germline V gene sequence: CDR1 ENHRY, CDR2 SYGVKD. The CDR3 is 13 amino acids. The chain's CDR3 is CAISLGGGYEQYF. In nucleotides, the CDR3 is TGTGCCATCAGTCTGGGCGGGGGCTACGAGCAGTACTTC.

The V call is TRBV7-2, the J call TRBJ2-3; possible D gene TRBD1, 5 bases. Germline CDR1 SGHTA, CDR2 FQGNSA. The V end lost 3 bases, the J end lost 6 bases, and 10 bases lay between the germline ends. CDR3 length: 13 residues. The CDR3, as DNA: TGTGCCAGCAGCTTTGACAGAGAGGATACGCAGTATTTT. Encoded protein: CASSFDREDTQYF.

The rearrangement uses TRBV24-1 and TRBJ2-7; the match to TRBD2 covers 9 bases. This CDR3 contains 16 residues. The germline gives CDR1 KGHDR, CDR2 SFDVKD. V lost 4 bases to trimming and J lost 7 bases; unmatched junction nucleotides: 13. CDR3 loop: CATSDSPSSGAFEQYF. The DNA of the CDR3 is TGTGCCACCAGTGACTCTCCCTCTAGCGGGGCCTTTGAGCAGTACTTC.

The V gene is TRBV2, the J gene TRBJ2-7, with 7 bases aligning to TRBD2. CDR3 size: 13 residues. J gave up 6 bases and V 6 bases, and 8 bases lay outside the gene matches. Germline V gene data show CDR1 as SNHLY and CDR2 as FYNNEI. CDR3 sequence reads: CASRAGVRSEQYF. The CDR3, as DNA: TGTGCCAGCAGGGCGGGAGTACGGTCCGAGCAGTACTTC.

The chain carries TRBV29-1 and TRBJ1-2; the match to TRBD1 covers 8 bases. J gave up 8 bases and V 7 bases, and 12 bases lay outside the gene matches. The length of the CDR3 is 13 residues. Germline V gene data show CDR1 as SQVTM and CDR2 as ANQGSEA. Written as DNA, the CDR3 is TGCAGCGGTGGACAGGGTCAATCGGGCGGCTACACCTTC. Its translation is CSGGQGQSGGYTF. The full variable domain, completed using reference TRBV29-1 and TRBJ1-2, is SAVISQKPSRDICQRGTSLTIQCQVDSQVTMMFWYRQQPGQSLTLIATANQGSEATYESGFVIDKFPISRPNLTFSTLTVSNMSPEDSSIYLCSGGQGQSGGYTFGSGTRLTVV.

The V call is TRBV20-1, the J call TRBJ1-2, with 7 bases aligning to TRBD1. Germline V lookup: CDR1 DFQATT, CDR2 SNEGSKA (reference sequence). The CDR3 is 17 residues long. V shed 5 bases, J shed 1 base, and the junction held 16 bases outside the gene matches. The CDR3 DNA follows: TGCAGTGCTGGTGATCGGTCCAGGGGGTATTTTAACTATGGCTACACCTTC. Its protein product is CSAGDRSRGYFNYGYTF.

About this clonotype itself: The junction departs from the called germline gene at one end, perhaps through a read error. The chain recombines TRBV6-5 with TRBJ2-5, with 11 nucleotides matching TRBD2. There are 16 residues in the CDR3. Germline V CDR1 and CDR2: MNHEY, SVGAGI. The CDR3 nucleotides read TGTGCCGGCAGTTACGTGACTAGCGGGACGCGGGAGACCCAGTACTTC. Protein sequence: CAGSYVTSGTRETQYF.

The rearrangement links TRBV28 to TRBJ1-1; D gene uncertain. CDR1 and CDR2 from the germline V gene are MDHEN and SYDVKM. This CDR3 is 13 amino acids long. V lost 6 bases, J lost 1 base, and 9 bases lay in between. For the CDR3, the DNA is TGTGCCAGCAGGATGGCCGGGAACACTGAAGCTTTCTTT. It encodes CASRMAGNTEAFF.

This clonotype was seen at least ten times. The chain employs TRBV7-2 and TRBJ2-3, with D possibly matching TRBD2 (5 bases). The germline gives CDR1 SGHTA, CDR2 FQGNSA. This CDR3 is 15 amino acids long. Trimming cost V 1 base and J 0 bases, with 8 bases left between them. CDR3 protein: CASSLDGISTDTQYF. The CDR3 nucleotides read TGTGCCAGCAGCTTAGACGGGATTAGCACAGATACGCAGTATTTT.

V is TRBV20-1 and J is TRBJ1-3; a possible D gene is TRBD1 (5 bases). The germline gives CDR1 DFQATT, CDR2 SNEGSKA (reference sequence). V was clipped by 0 bases and J by 0 bases, with 18 bases between them. The CDR3 is 18 amino acids. CDR3 amino acids: CSARDSSTTEASGNTIYF. The CDR3, as DNA: TGCAGTGCTAGAGATTCTTCTACGACAGAAGCCTCTGGAAACACCATATATTTT.

This rearrangement joins TRBV20-1 to TRBJ2-4; the match to TRBD1 covers 7 bases. Matching the DNA end better, TRBJ2-7 makes the J call doubtful. There are 12 residues in the CDR3. CDR1 is DFQATT and CDR2 is SNEGSKA in the germline V gene (reference sequence). The DNA for the CDR3 is TGCAGTGTTCGAGGACAGGCTATCGAGCAGTACTTC. Translated: CSVRGQAIEQYF.

This clonotype has a handful of counts. The chain has TRBV4-2 and TRBJ2-3, with TRBD2 matching over 9 bases. J gave up 5 bases and V 3 bases, and 6 bases lay outside the gene matches. The CDR3 length is 15 residues. Germline-derived CDR1 and CDR2 are LGHNA and YNFKEQ. Here the CDR3 reads CASSHLIAGEDTQYF. CDR3 bases: TGTGCCAGCAGCCACTTAATAGCGGGAGAAGATACGCAGTATTTT.

This rearrangement joins TRBV10-3 to TRBJ1-6; possible D gene TRBD1, 5 bases. Germline CDR1 reads ENHRY; CDR2 reads SYGVKD. The CDR3 runs 12 residues. Trimming took 10 bases from V and 8 from J, leaving 12 bases between them. The DNA of the CDR3 is TGTGCCAGCCGAGGGGATGATTCACCCCTCCACTTT. As protein: CASRGDDSPLHF.

The chain couples TRBV12-3 or TRBV12-4 to TRBJ2-7; 9 nucleotides match TRBD1. The CDR3 has 15 residues. V shed 6 bases, J shed 7 bases, and the junction held 13 bases outside the gene matches. CDR3 nucleotide sequence: TGTGCCAGCAGCCCTAGGACAGGGGCCCGCGGAGAGCAGTACTTC. Translation: CASSPRTGARGEQYF.

The gene calls are TRBV5-6 and TRBJ2-3, with TRBD2 matching 11 bases. V dropped 4 bases and J dropped 6; count of bases not matched to a gene: 7. Germline V gene lookup returns CDR1 SGHDT and CDR2 YYEEEE. This CDR3 has 15 residues. The CDR3 spells CASSDSGRVLDTQYF. The CDR3 coding sequence is TGTGCCAGCAGCGATAGCGGGAGGGTGCTGGATACGCAGTATTTT.

This clonotype was picked up a small number of times. This chain uses TRBV24-1 with TRBJ2-1; no firm D call. V lost 8 bases, J lost 7 bases, and 11 bases lay in between. Germline V gene sequence: CDR1 KGHDR, CDR2 SFDVKD. The CDR3 totals 12 residues. The CDR3 protein is CATMGNKNEQFF. The CDR3, as DNA: TGTGCCACCATGGGGAACAAGAATGAGCAGTTCTTC.

The chain uses TRBV5-4 and TRBJ2-7, with D hard to call. Trimming pared 0 bases from V and 4 bases from J, leaving 14 bases between. The CDR3 is 15 amino acids. CDR1 and CDR2 from the germline V gene are SGHNT and YYREEE (reference sequence). In nucleotides, the CDR3 is TGTGCCAGCAGCTTGGGGGCGGATTTGGCATACGAGCAGTACTTC. Its translation is CASSLGADLAYEQYF.

This clonotype was detected a few times. This chain links TRBV29-1 with TRBJ1-3; D is unclear. Trimming shortened V by 5 bases and J by 0 bases, and 5 bases separated the two germline ends. Germline assignment: CDR1 SQVTM and CDR2 ANQGSEA. The CDR3 is made up of 12 amino acids. The CDR3 DNA sequence: TGCAGCGTTTTGAACTCTGGAAACACCATATATTTT. Translation: CSVLNSGNTIYF.

This chain uses TRBV28 with TRBJ1-2, with TRBD1 identical over 7 bases. CDR3 length equals 14 residues. V was clipped by 2 bases and J by 3 bases; unmatched bases: 3. Looked up from germline, CDR1 is MDHEN and CDR2 is SYDVKM. The DNA for the CDR3 is TGTGCCAGCAGTTTAATCGGGACAGACTATGGCTACACCTTC. This gives the protein CASSLIGTDYGYTF.

The gene calls are TRBV6-1 and TRBJ2-1; D gene unclear. V was shortened by 3 bases and J by 10 bases, with 13 bases between the two germline ends. Germline V gives CDR1 MNHNS, CDR2 SASEGT. The CDR3 consists of 13 residues. The CDR3 loop reads CASSEAPTTEQFF. In nucleotides, the CDR3 is TGTGCCAGCAGTGAGGCCCCCACGACGGAGCAGTTCTTC.

The V gene is TRBV11-2, the J gene TRBJ2-1; 7 nucleotides agree with TRBD1. The CDR3 runs 15 residues. Germline V gene sequence: CDR1 SGHAT, CDR2 FQNNGV. Losses at the gene ends were 5 bases for V and 4 bases for J; bases not matched to a gene: 8. In nucleotides, the CDR3 is TGTGCCAGCAGCGAAACAGGGGAACGTTACAATGAGCAGTTCTTC. Protein sequence: CASSETGERYNEQFF.

The rearrangement joins TRBV28 to TRBJ1-6, with no clear D. The ends were cut back, 5 bases at V and 9 bases at J, with 14 bases in the middle. CDR1 and CDR2 (germline): MDHEN, SYDVKM. The CDR3 covers 14 residues. The CDR3 protein is CASSPQRDASPLHF. CDR3 coding DNA: TGTGCCAGCAGTCCTCAGAGGGATGCTTCACCCCTCCACTTT.

The V and J genes are TRBV6-6 and TRBJ2-7; unclear D gene. CDR1 and CDR2 (germline): MNHNY, SVGAGI (reference sequence). CDR3 length: 14 amino acids. Trimming cost V 0 bases and J 3 bases, with 9 bases left between them. The CDR3 region is CASSYSVGGYEQYF. In nucleotides, the CDR3 is TGTGCCAGCAGTTACTCTGTCGGCGGCTACGAGCAGTACTTC.

The table lists this clonotype with many counts. V gene TRBV7-2 combines with J gene TRBJ1-2, with 7 bases identical to TRBD1. Losses at the gene ends were 5 bases for V and 8 bases for J; bases not matched to a gene: 11. The CDR3 runs to 14 residues. From germline, CDR1 is SGHTA and CDR2 FQGNSA. The CDR3 DNA is TGTGCCAGCAGCGTAATGACAGGGCGTGGAGGCTACACCTTC. It codes for CASSVMTGRGGYTF.

This clonotype was counted a few times. The chain couples TRBV3-1 to TRBJ1-1; D gene uncertain. Trimming stripped 1 base from V and 3 bases from J, with 9 bases between. The germline V gene encodes CDR1 LGHDT and CDR2 YNNKEL (reference sequence). The CDR3 sequence is 14 residues long. CDR3 DNA: TGTGCCAGCAGCCAAGGGGGTGGCTACACTGAAGCTTTCTTT. It encodes CASSQGGGYTEAFF. The variable domain in full, with the rest retrieved from reference TRBV3-1 and TRBJ1-1, is DTAVSQTPKYLVTQMGNDKSIKCEQNLGHDTMYWYKQDSKKFLKIMFSYNNKELIINETVPNRFSPKSPDKAHLNLHINSLELGDSAVYFCASSQGGGYTEAFFGQGTRLTVV.

This sequence joins TRBV5-1 and TRBJ2-7; TRBD1 is a possible D gene (6 bases). The J call may not be correct, given that the DNA end is closer to TRBJ2-5. Germline CDR1 reads SGHRS; CDR2 reads YFSETQ. The CDR3 length is 13 residues. The chain's CDR3 is CASNTGQGETQYF. CDR3 in DNA: TGCGCCAGCAACACAGGCCAGGGGGAGACCCAGTACTTC.